The clone carrying this T cell receptor beta chain was recorded a few times. Its antigen is unidentified. The V end was cut by 6 bases, the J end by 6 bases, with 17 bases between. The CDR3 is 14 amino acids. The germline V gene encodes CDR1 MNHEY and CDR2 SMNVEV (reference sequence). This sample was taken from a study of circulating and synovial CD4+ cells in juvenile arthritis. Regarding the study as a whole: CPL versus bulk CD4 samples: T cell genome counts differed by at least an order of magnitude. These repertoires were less diverse than bulk blood CD4 repertoires. Deeper sequencing increased measured overlap with synovial clonotypes.

Assay: immunoSEQ multiplex PCR; the TCRdb copy retains only in-frame clones and omits some. The sample holds about 14,000 clones, approximately 88% seen once. Sequenced material: CD4+ T cells from synovial fluid. The receptor was isolated from a human patient with juvenile idiopathic arthritis. Some clones in this sample may be carry-over from other donors' samples. This sequence joins TRBV27 and TRBJ1-1; TRBD1 is a possible D gene (5 bases). The CDR3 DNA is TGTGCCAGCAGGCCACGGGGGATGTATGCTGAAGCTTTCTTT. It is translated as CASRPRGMYAEAFF.